Sequencing of this T cell receptor beta chain was carried out in a study of blood T cell repertoires in COVID-19. The CDR3 covers 12 residues. Unmatched junction bases numbered 8, after V lost 3 bases and J lost 16 bases. Germline V CDR1 and CDR2: SGDLS, YYNGEE. In the authors' workflow: Amplification of reference gene primers provided the estimated nucleated cell counts. The table came from immunoSEQ multiplex PCR; TCRdb's copy has only in-frame clones and leaves some out. Clone size and the V and J calls come from that table; the DNA yielded D and trimming. The sample records some 190,000 clones, about 85% being singletons. This clone was seen once.

The TCR comes from a person aged 65 to 85 with COVID-19, enrolled during active disease. The chain uses TRBV9 and TRBJ2-1; 9 positions match TRBD2. The sample taken for sequencing was peripheral blood. The CDR3 loop is CASSAGLAGEFF. The CDR3 DNA is TGTGCCAGCAGCGCGGGATTAGCGGGGGAATTCTTC.